This entry lists 20 T cell receptor beta chains sequenced from one sample in a study of shared clonotypes between healthy human individuals (dated by TCRdb to about 2020). Preparation of the library involved the immunoSEQ multiplex PCR assay. This is the immuneACCESS table as TCRdb keeps it, with only in-frame sequences that have V and J called. A part of the clones is gone; compared with another copy, unresolved V genes explain less than half, and the rest is unexplained. This sample lists about 2.4 million clones; approximately 92% were detected once. Roughly 0.15% of the sample comes from the top ten. The specimen sequenced was naive CD4+ T cells sorted from blood. Reading the label with the study, this specimen's cell subset or site is: CD45RA+ positively selected. The receptors shown here come from a man between 18 and 35 years old in good health.

This sequence joins TRBV19 and TRBJ2-1, with D perhaps given as TRBD1 or TRBD2 (6 bases each). The CDR3 consists of 19 residues. Germline lookup yields CDR1 LNHDA and CDR2 SQIVND (reference sequence). With 3 bases removed from V and 3 bases from J, the gap between germline ends came to 24 bases. CDR3 residues: CASSIGFLKRGTLYNEQFF. As DNA, the CDR3 is TGTGCCAGTAGTATTGGTTTTTTGAAGAGGGGGACTCTCTACAATGAGCAGTTCTTC. Full variable domain (outside the CDR3, taken from reference TRBV19 and TRBJ2-1): DGGITQSPKYLFRKEGQNVTLSCEQNLNHDAMYWYRQDPGQGLRLIYYSQIVNDFQKGDIAEGYSVSREKKESFPLTVTSAQKNPTAFYLCASSIGFLKRGTLYNEQFFGPGTRLTVL.

The chain employs TRBV18 and TRBJ2-4; no clear D gene. The CDR3 consists of 14 residues. The germline V gene has CDR1 KGHSH and CDR2 LQKENI. V shed 3 bases and J shed 7 bases, with 13 bases lying between them. The CDR3 sequence is CASSPTTIDNIQYF. DNA for the CDR3: TGTGCCAGCTCACCGACCACTATAGATAACATTCAGTACTTC.

This clone was detected only once. The chain is built from TRBV6-6 and TRBJ2-2; 7 positions match TRBD1. V lost 6 bases, J lost 2 bases, and 6 bases stayed unmatched. Looked up from germline, CDR1 is MNHNY and CDR2 is SVGAGI (reference sequence). This CDR3 is 15 amino acids long. CDR3 coding DNA: TGTGCCAGCAGAACGGGACAGACAAACACCGGGGAGCTGTTTTTT. This codes for CASRTGQTNTGELFF.

The chain employs TRBV5-1 and TRBJ2-7, with TRBD1 identical over 8 bases. The CDR3 totals 16 residues. The germline V gene has CDR1 SGHRS and CDR2 YFSETQ. After removal of 3 bases from V and 0 bases from J, the junction contained 8 bases not matched to a gene. In nucleotides, the CDR3 is TGCGCCAGCAGCTCACTCCAGGGGGCAGGCTCCTACGAGCAGTACTTC. Its protein product is CASSSLQGAGSYEQYF.

The V gene is TRBV27, the J gene TRBJ2-3, with 7 bases lining up with TRBD1. Germline V gene data show CDR1 as MNHEY and CDR2 as SMNVEV (reference sequence). V was pared by 3 bases and J by 2 bases, with 14 bases of the junction left unmatched. This CDR3 comprises 18 residues. CDR3 residues: CASSFLSQGVGHTDTQYF. The CDR3 DNA follows: TGTGCCAGCAGTTTCCTTTCTCAGGGGGTAGGTCACACAGATACGCAGTATTTT.

A word on this clone: Other DNA sequences in this sample translate to the same CDR3. This chain uses TRBV7-2 with TRBJ2-3; 11 bases map to TRBD2. This CDR3 region has 16 residues. Germline values: CDR1 SGHTA, CDR2 FQGNSA. Trimming cost V 5 bases and J 3 bases; bases outside gene matches: 7. Written as DNA, the CDR3 is TGTGCCAGCAGCCCTGGGACTAGCGGAGGTACAGATACGCAGTATTTT. Translation: CASSPGTSGGTDTQYF. Full variable domain (outside the CDR3, taken from reference TRBV7-2 and TRBJ2-3): GAGVSQSPSNKVTEKGKDVELRCDPISGHTALYWYRQSLGQGLEFLIYFQGNSAPDKSGLPSDRFSAERTGGSVSTLTIQRTQQEDSAVYLCASSPGTSGGTDTQYFGPGTRLTVL.

This rearrangement joins TRBV5-5 to TRBJ2-7; D is possibly TRBD2 (6 bases). V was clipped by 4 bases and J by 2 bases, with 19 bases between them. Germline lookup yields CDR1 SGHKS and CDR2 YYEKEE (reference sequence). There are 16 residues in the CDR3. The DNA for the CDR3 is TGTGCCAGCAGCCTTAGCGGTCCAGTGATAACCTACGAGCAGTACTTC. This translates into CASSLSGPVITYEQYF.

This chain connects TRBV5-6 to TRBJ2-7; TRBD1 agrees at 10 bases. Germline V CDR1 and CDR2: SGHDT, YYEEEE. Losses at the gene ends were 4 bases for V and 0 bases for J; bases not matched to a gene: 4. CDR3 length: 15 residues. This CDR3 reads CASSRQGASSYEQYF. The CDR3, as DNA: TGTGCCAGCAGCCGACAGGGGGCGAGCTCCTACGAGCAGTACTTC.

The chain employs TRBV30 and TRBJ2-1, with 7 nucleotides matching TRBD1. The CDR3 loop spans 14 amino acids. CDR1 GTSNPN and CDR2 SVGIG come from the germline V gene (reference sequence). V was clipped by 0 bases and J by 3 bases; unmatched bases: 2. The CDR3 nucleotides read TGTGCCTGGAGTGTAAGGGGGCGCTACAATGAGCAGTTCTTC. Protein: CAWSVRGRYNEQFF.

The rearrangement joins TRBV29-1 to TRBJ2-2, with D possibly TRBD2 on 6 matching bases. The CDR3 is 15 amino acids. V lost 5 bases, J lost 2 bases, and 15 bases lay in between. In germline, CDR1 is SQVTM, CDR2 ANQGSEA. The DNA for the CDR3 is TGCAGCGTTCTCCTCGGAGGGCCAAACACCGGGGAGCTGTTTTTT. Its protein product is CSVLLGGPNTGELFF.

The rearrangement links TRBV7-2 to TRBJ2-3; D might be TRBD2 (6 bases). V shed 2 bases and J shed 2 bases, with 11 bases lying between them. This CDR3 has 15 amino acids. Germline V gene sequence: CDR1 SGHTA, CDR2 FQGNSA. This chain's CDR3 is CASSLKAGFTDTQYF. The CDR3 DNA reads as TGTGCCAGCAGCTTAAAGGCGGGGTTCACAGATACGCAGTATTTT.

A word on this clone: A clone one base away is much larger, so this may be a read error. The same CDR3 can be traced to other DNA sequences in this sample. The chain joins TRBV18 to TRBJ1-4; weak D call: TRBD1 (5 bases). V shed 4 bases and J shed 0 bases, with 6 bases lying between them. CDR3 length: 14 amino acids. CDR1 is KGHSH and CDR2 is LQKENI in the germline V gene. As DNA, the CDR3 is TGTGCCAGCTCACAAGGGGCAACTAATGAAAAACTGTTTTTT. It translates to CASSQGATNEKLFF.

The V call is TRBV13, the J call TRBJ2-7; D call uncertain. Per the germline V gene, CDR1 is PRHDT and CDR2 is FYEKMQ (reference sequence). The V end was cut by 3 bases, the J end by 2 bases, with 5 bases between. The CDR3 runs 12 residues. The CDR3, as DNA: TGTGCCAGCAGCTTTGAAGCCTACGAGCAGTACTTC. Protein: CASSFEAYEQYF.

V and J are TRBV11-3 and TRBJ2-1; 8 bases are a match to TRBD2. The V gene end was trimmed by 1 base and the J gene end by 4 bases; junction bases not matched to a gene: 0. Germline-derived CDR1 and CDR2 are SGHNT and YENEEA. The CDR3 has 14 residues. CDR3 in DNA: TGTGCCAGCAGCTTAGCGGGGGGGTACAATGAGCAGTTCTTC. Protein product: CASSLAGGYNEQFF.

This clone was picked up one time. This chain joins TRBV5-4 and TRBJ2-1; TRBD2 might be the D (6 bases). Between the trimmed V and J ends, which lost 6 bases and 3 bases, there was a span of 10 bases. The germline CDR1 and CDR2 sequences are SGHNT and YYREEE (reference sequence). The CDR3 has 13 residues. Here the CDR3 reads CASTRRDYNEQFF. The CDR3 bases are TGTGCCAGCACCCGGCGGGACTACAATGAGCAGTTCTTC.

This chain connects TRBV4-1 to TRBJ2-7; D not certain. The CDR3 has 16 residues. V lost 0 bases and J 6 bases, leaving 18 bases between the germline ends. Germline V gene data show CDR1 as MGHRA and CDR2 as YSYEKL. CDR3 DNA: TGCGCCAGCAGCCAAGAACGCGCGAATCAGCGACGCGAGCAGTACTTC. Translating gives CASSQERANQRREQYF.

The V and J genes are TRBV28 and TRBJ2-3, with 9 bases identical to TRBD2. This CDR3 region has 15 residues. J lost 3 bases, V lost 2 bases, and 3 bases had no gene match. CDR1 MDHEN and CDR2 SYDVKM come from the germline V gene. The CDR3 here is CASSLASGVTDTQYF. The CDR3 coding sequence is TGTGCCAGCAGTTTAGCTAGCGGGGTAACAGATACGCAGTATTTT.

J is TRBJ2-5 and V is TRBV7-2, with TRBD2 identical over 12 bases. CDR1 and CDR2 from the germline V gene are SGHTA and FQGNSA. J was trimmed by 5 bases and V by 5 bases; bases with no gene match: 6. This CDR3 has 15 amino acids. The CDR3 here is CASSPSGRAYETQYF. The DNA for the CDR3 is TGTGCCAGCAGCCCTAGCGGGAGGGCCTATGAGACCCAGTACTTC.

This chain joins TRBV5-4 and TRBJ2-4, with TRBD1 matching 8 bases. Trimming removed 5 bases from V and 3 bases from J; junction bases left unmatched: 4. Per germline, CDR1 SGHNT and CDR2 YYREEE (reference sequence). CDR3 length: 14 amino acids. The CDR3 region has the DNA TGTGCCAGCAGAAAGACAGGGGACAAAAACATTCAGTACTTC. This translates into CASRKTGDKNIQYF.

V usage is TRBV11-3 and J usage is TRBJ2-3; 7 bases match TRBD2. The junction had 8 bases not matched to a gene; V was cut back by 5 bases and J by 3 bases. CDR3 length: 15 amino acids. Germline V gene data show CDR1 as SGHNT and CDR2 as YENEEA. CDR3 coding DNA: TGTGCCAGCAGCCGTAGGGGCGGGGGAACAGATACGCAGTATTTT. Protein: CASSRRGGGTDTQYF.